The clone carrying this T cell receptor beta chain showed up many times. The V gene lost 1 base and the J gene lost 5 bases, with 7 bases spanning the gap. This CDR3 is built from 13 residues. Germline-derived CDR1 and CDR2 are SGHTA and FQGNSA. TCRdb redid the calling of the reads with MiXCR, one entry per CDR3 protein. The table records 300,000 to 450,000 distinct CDR3 sequences, around 18% of them present only once. The entry originates in a study of T cell repertoires in cytomegalovirus infection. The V gene is TRBV7-2, the J gene TRBJ2-3; no definite D call. This clonotype was sampled from a human donor in good health (CMV status not recorded). Some clones in this sample may be carry-over from other donors' samples. Sequences were obtained from PBMCs. The CDR3 here is CASSLVFQDTQYF. The CDR3 region has the DNA TGTGCCAGCAGCTTAGTTTTTCAAGATACGCAGTATTTT.